The 8 T cell receptor beta chains presented below share a single source sample, sequenced in a study of T-cell reconstitution after alpha-beta-depleted transplantation in children. Preparation of the TCRbeta library involved a method that used unique molecular identifiers. One entry per CDR3 protein, called by TCRdb with MiXCR from the PCR reads. The sample records more than 400,000 distinct CDR3 sequences, roughly 11% being singletons. Sample: PBMCs, mostly from graft donor cells, taken 180 days after TCRalphabeta/CD19-depleted stem cell transplant. The receptors shown here come from a female patient aged 2-9 years who had a stem cell transplant for aplastic anemia, so the T cells may come from the graft donor.

This sequence joins TRBV4-3 and TRBJ2-1; the match to TRBD1 covers 7 bases. The germline gives CDR1 LGHNA, CDR2 YSLEER. The CDR3 covers 14 residues. Trimming at V came to 0 bases and at J to 7 bases, leaving 3 bases not matched to a gene. DNA for the CDR3: TGCGCCAGCAGCCAAGAATCCAGGGGGAATGAGCAGTTCTTC. This encodes CASSQESRGNEQFF.

The J gene is TRBJ2-5, the V gene TRBV29-1; D remains unclear. Germline loops: CDR1 SQVTM, CDR2 ANQGSEA. The CDR3 consists of 10 residues. Between the trimmed V and J ends, which lost 6 bases and 5 bases, there was a span of 7 bases. In DNA, the CDR3 is TGCAGCGTGAATCGGGAGACCCAGTACTTC. Translating it yields CSVNRETQYF.

The table lists this clonotype with a few counts. The J gene is TRBJ2-1, the V gene TRBV7-2, with 14 positions matching TRBD2. V lost 5 bases and J lost 12; bases outside the gene matches: 6. The CDR3 loop spans 14 amino acids. Germline CDR1 SGHTA, CDR2 FQGNSA. The CDR3 protein is CASSPGTSGSGQFF. Here the CDR3 DNA reads TGTGCCAGCAGCCCCGGGACTAGCGGGAGCGGGCAGTTCTTC.

This clonotype appeared a few times. J is TRBJ2-2 and V is TRBV11-2; 9 nucleotides match TRBD2. The V gene end was trimmed by 5 bases and the J gene end by 0 bases; junction bases not matched to a gene: 4. The germline gives CDR1 SGHAT, CDR2 FQNNGV. CDR3 length: 16 amino acids. The CDR3 spells CASSRVAGANTGELFF. As DNA, the CDR3 is TGTGCCAGCAGCAGGGTAGCGGGAGCGAACACCGGGGAGCTGTTTTTT. The full variable domain, with the rest looked up from reference TRBV11-2 and TRBJ2-2, is EAGVAQSPRYKIIEKRQSVAFWCNPISGHATLYWYQQILGQGPKLLIQFQNNGVVDDSQLPKDRFSAERLKGVDSTLKIQPAKLEDSAVYLCASSRVAGANTGELFFGEGSRLTVL.

The genes are TRBV6-2 or TRBV6-3 and TRBJ2-3; the D gene is possibly TRBD2 (6 bases). Per the germline V gene, CDR1 is MNHEY and CDR2 is SVGEGT. The V and J ends lost 0 bases and 0 bases respectively, with 7 bases between them. The CDR3 runs 15 residues. The CDR3 spells CASSYSEGSTDTQYF. CDR3 nucleotide sequence: TGTGCCAGCAGTTACTCGGAGGGGAGCACAGATACGCAGTATTTT.

This clonotype turned up a few times. The J gene is TRBJ1-1, the V gene TRBV9, with TRBD1 identical over 7 bases. Trimming at V came to 3 bases and at J to 3 bases, leaving 8 bases not matched to a gene. The CDR3 covers 15 residues. Germline CDR1 SGDLS, CDR2 YYNGEE. CDR3 residues: CASSGGGGAYTEAFF. CDR3 DNA: TGTGCCAGCAGCGGGGGAGGGGGCGCCTACACTGAAGCTTTCTTT.

The chain joins TRBV24-1 to TRBJ1-4, with 9 positions matching TRBD1. V trimming: 3 bases; J trimming: 8 bases; junction bases outside the gene matches: 6. Germline CDR1 and CDR2: KGHDR and SFDVKD. There are 15 residues in the CDR3. Written as DNA, the CDR3 is TGTGCCACCAGTGATGCCGGGACAGGGCTGGAAAAACTGTTTTTT. It yields the protein CATSDAGTGLEKLFF.

Worth noting for this clonotype: A much larger clone is a single base away; this may be a read error. V and J are TRBV11-3 and TRBJ1-2; D unresolved. Germline V gene data show CDR1 as SGHNT and CDR2 as YENEEA. Trimming took 1 base from V and 3 from J, leaving 6 bases between them. CDR3 size: 13 residues. In DNA form, the CDR3 reads TGTGCCAGCAGCTTAGGACGGTACTATGGCTACACCTTC. This codes for CASSLGRYYGYTF.